A selection of T cell receptor beta chains follows, all from one sample in a study of blood T cells in healthy people across ages. TCRdb re-derived calls from the 5' RACE reads in MiXCR, one entry per CDR3 protein. The table includes 1,300,000 or so distinct CDR3 sequences, approximately 60% detected once. The sample taken for sequencing was blood. The receptors derive from a man aged 18 to 35 in good health. Both conserved end residues are trimmed from each CDR3.

V gene	J gene	CDR3 protein
TRBV6-2/TRBV6-3	.	ASSFPEGTASPYEQY
TRBV3-1	TRBJ2-5	ASSQGTSWNQETQY
TRBV20-1	TRBJ2-7	SARGYRQGHYYEQY
TRBV5-1	TRBJ2-7	ASSLTGWEQY
TRBV6-5	TRBJ1-5	ASSYDGEAQPQH
TRBV4-2	TRBJ1-4	ASSPHRENEKLF
TRBV7-2	TRBJ2-7	ASSYGTGTHEQY
TRBV11-2	TRBJ2-7	ASSSGHQASYEQY
TRBV7-9	TRBJ2-7	ASSLWGLSGDYEQY
TRBV11-2	TRBJ2-5	ASSFALWGETQY
TRBV11-2	TRBJ2-3	ASSLGATQDTQY
TRBV6-5	TRBJ1-2	ASSFSFRGLANYGYT
TRBV27	TRBJ2-7	ASSLNSGSSYEQY
TRBV7-9	TRBJ1-1	ASSPFGGVNTEAF
TRBV20-1	TRBJ2-7	SARDQKRLYEQY